This is a list of T cell receptor beta chains from one sample in a study of T cells after yellow fever vaccination. TCRdb re-analysed the 5' RACE reads in MiXCR, keeping a single row per CDR3 protein. The sample holds some 120,000 distinct CDR3 sequences, 7.5% to 9.5% seen once. The source material was CD8+ T cells sorted from PBMCs, sampled 45 days after the yellow fever booster vaccination. Source of these receptors: a man aged 25 to 40 who received the YFV17D yellow fever vaccine. The CDR3 runs from the conserved cysteine through the conserved F or W. A D gene is named only where the DNA matches it firmly. Some rows have no size entry. The others give once, few or many, or a class for an expanded clone.

j_gene: TRBJ2-2; v_gene: TRBV25-1; abundance: many; d_gene: .; CDR3nt: TGTGCCAGCAGTGAGAGGGTTAACACCGGGGAGCTGTTTTTT; CDR3aa: CASSERVNTGELFF
j_gene: TRBJ2-1; v_gene: TRBV20-1; abundance: .; d_gene: TRBD2; CDR3nt: TGCAGTGCTAGAGACCCGCGACTAGCGGGCGACACCCGGGGTTACAATGAGCAGTTCTTC; CDR3aa: CSARDPRLAGDTRGYNEQFF
j_gene: TRBJ2-6; v_gene: TRBV3-1; abundance: .; d_gene: TRBD1; CDR3nt: TGTGCCAGCAGCAATCAGACAGGGGGCCCAGGGGCCAACGTCCTGACTTTC; CDR3aa: CASSNQTGGPGANVLTF
j_gene: TRBJ1-1; v_gene: TRBV6-5; abundance: .; d_gene: TRBD1; CDR3nt: TGTGCCAGCAGTTTTAAGCCGGGACAGGGCCCGTGGGGCACTGAAGCTTTCTTT; CDR3aa: CASSFKPGQGPWGTEAFF
j_gene: TRBJ2-3; v_gene: TRBV20-1; abundance: many; d_gene: .; CDR3nt: TGCAGTGCTCGAACTTCGGTAGACGATACGCAGTATTTT; CDR3aa: CSARTSVDDTQYF
j_gene: TRBJ2-3; v_gene: TRBV20-1; abundance: many; d_gene: .; CDR3nt: TGCAGTGCTAGCCCCGCTCCTACCGCAGATACGCAGTATTTT; CDR3aa: CSASPAPTADTQYF
j_gene: TRBJ1-1; v_gene: TRBV3-1; abundance: few; d_gene: .; CDR3nt: TGTGCCAGCACCCCCTCCACCGGTTTCGGGAACACTGAAGCTTTCTTT; CDR3aa: CASTPSTGFGNTEAFF
j_gene: TRBJ2-7; v_gene: TRBV7-6; abundance: few; d_gene: .; CDR3nt: TGTGCCAGCAGCTTAGCAGCTAGCGATCACGAGCAGTACTTC; CDR3aa: CASSLAASDHEQYF
j_gene: TRBJ2-4; v_gene: TRBV12-3/TRBV12-4; abundance: many; d_gene: .; CDR3nt: TGTGCCAGCAGCCTTCTGACAGGAGAGAACATTCAGTACTTC; CDR3aa: CASSLLTGENIQYF
j_gene: TRBJ2-7; v_gene: TRBV7-9; abundance: many; d_gene: TRBD1; CDR3nt: TGTGCCAGCAGCTTAGTTTTTAGGGACAGTCTTAGCTCCTACGAGCAGTACTTC; CDR3aa: CASSLVFRDSLSSYEQYF
j_gene: TRBJ2-7; v_gene: TRBV7-9; abundance: many; d_gene: .; CDR3nt: TGTGCCAGCAGCTTGGAACGGACAGATCCTCTTAACGAGCAGTACTTC; CDR3aa: CASSLERTDPLNEQYF
j_gene: TRBJ2-5; v_gene: TRBV20-1; abundance: .; d_gene: .; CDR3nt: TGCAGTGCTAGTAGAGTCGTCGAAGAGACCCAGTACTTC; CDR3aa: CSASRVVEETQYF
j_gene: TRBJ2-7; v_gene: TRBV27; abundance: .; d_gene: .; CDR3nt: TGTGCCAGCAGTTTAGTTTCAGGGATGAGAGAGCAGTACTTC; CDR3aa: CASSLVSGMREQYF
j_gene: TRBJ2-1; v_gene: TRBV6-5; abundance: .; d_gene: .; CDR3nt: TGTGCCAGCAGTTACCGGGTATCAGGTGGCAATGAGCAGTTCTTC; CDR3aa: CASSYRVSGGNEQFF
j_gene: TRBJ2-3; v_gene: TRBV25-1; abundance: few; d_gene: .; CDR3nt: TGTGCCAGCAGTGATTTGTCGGTCACAGATACGCAGTATTTT; CDR3aa: CASSDLSVTDTQYF
j_gene: TRBJ2-3; v_gene: TRBV15; abundance: many; d_gene: .; CDR3nt: TGTGCCACCAGCAGACAGACGGGGGATACGCAGTATTTT; CDR3aa: CATSRQTGDTQYF
j_gene: TRBJ1-2; v_gene: TRBV12-3/TRBV12-4; abundance: many; d_gene: .; CDR3nt: TGTGCCAGCAGCCCAGCCCCGACAAGGGTTGGCTACACCTTC; CDR3aa: CASSPAPTRVGYTF
j_gene: TRBJ1-1; v_gene: TRBV5-4; abundance: .; d_gene: .; CDR3nt: TGTGCCAGCAGCGACACGGACGCGGATGAAGCTTTCTTT; CDR3aa: CASSDTDADEAFF
j_gene: TRBJ2-7; v_gene: TRBV9; abundance: .; d_gene: .; CDR3nt: TGTGCCAGCAGCGCCTCCGGGACGCGGGCCTACGAGCAGTACTTC; CDR3aa: CASSASGTRAYEQYF
j_gene: TRBJ2-1; v_gene: TRBV29-1; abundance: many; d_gene: TRBD2; CDR3nt: TGCAGCGTACTGGGACTAGCGGGCGTGGGATCTTCCAATGAGCAGTTCTTC; CDR3aa: CSVLGLAGVGSSNEQFF
j_gene: TRBJ2-1; v_gene: TRBV6-2/TRBV6-3; abundance: few; d_gene: TRBD2; CDR3nt: TGTGCCAGCGATAGCGGGAGGTCCTACAATGAGCAGTTCTTC; CDR3aa: CASDSGRSYNEQFF
j_gene: TRBJ2-3; v_gene: TRBV5-8; abundance: .; d_gene: .; CDR3nt: TGTGCCAGCAGCCCTCCTTCCCGCACAGATACGCAGTATTTT; CDR3aa: CASSPPSRTDTQYF
j_gene: TRBJ2-4; v_gene: TRBV4-2; abundance: few; d_gene: TRBD1; CDR3nt: TGTGCCAGCAGCCTGATAGGACAGGGTTTGGAAAGCATTCAGTACTTC; CDR3aa: CASSLIGQGLESIQYF
j_gene: TRBJ2-7; v_gene: TRBV5-1; abundance: few; d_gene: TRBD2; CDR3nt: TGCGCCAGCACCACGGGACTAGCGGGAGGCTCCCCCTACGAGCAGTACTTC; CDR3aa: CASTTGLAGGSPYEQYF
j_gene: TRBJ2-4; v_gene: TRBV29-1; abundance: many; d_gene: .; CDR3nt: TGCAGCGTTGAATTAACCCCATCAGCCAAAAACATTCAGTACTTC; CDR3aa: CSVELTPSAKNIQYF
j_gene: TRBJ2-5; v_gene: TRBV4-2; abundance: .; d_gene: .; CDR3nt: TGTGCCAGCAGCCAAGGAGTCTTCGGGGGGCACCAAGAGACCCAGTACTTC; CDR3aa: CASSQGVFGGHQETQYF
j_gene: TRBJ2-2; v_gene: TRBV30; abundance: few; d_gene: .; CDR3nt: TGTGCCTGGTTCGGGCAACCGAACACCGGGGAGCTGTTTTTT; CDR3aa: CAWFGQPNTGELFF
j_gene: TRBJ1-6; v_gene: TRBV7-9; abundance: many; d_gene: .; CDR3nt: TGTGCCAGCAGTGCCGATTATAATTCACCCCTCCACTTT; CDR3aa: CASSADYNSPLHF
j_gene: TRBJ2-1; v_gene: TRBV7-2; abundance: many; d_gene: TRBD1; CDR3nt: TGTGCCAGCGGACAGGGGCCAAACAATGAGCAGTTCTTC; CDR3aa: CASGQGPNNEQFF
j_gene: TRBJ2-7; v_gene: TRBV25-1; abundance: many; d_gene: .; CDR3nt: TGTGCCAGCCAGGTTGGGTTGTTCGGCGAGCAGTACTTC; CDR3aa: CASQVGLFGEQYF
j_gene: TRBJ2-3; v_gene: TRBV9; abundance: many; d_gene: TRBD2; CDR3nt: TGTGCCAGCAGCGGCTTAGCGGGAGCCACAGATACGCAGTATTTT; CDR3aa: CASSGLAGATDTQYF
j_gene: TRBJ1-1; v_gene: TRBV5-6; abundance: .; d_gene: .; CDR3nt: TGTGACTTACATCCGGTCACTGAAGCTTTCTTT; CDR3aa: CDLHPVTEAFF
j_gene: TRBJ2-7; v_gene: TRBV28; abundance: many; d_gene: .; CDR3nt: TGTGCCAGCAGTTTACCACTCTACGAGCAGTACTTC; CDR3aa: CASSLPLYEQYF
j_gene: TRBJ2-7; v_gene: TRBV10-3; abundance: many; d_gene: .; CDR3nt: TGTGCCATCGGCCTCCGGGACGGCCCCTACGAGCAGTACTTC; CDR3aa: CAIGLRDGPYEQYF
j_gene: TRBJ2-5; v_gene: TRBV6-2/TRBV6-3; abundance: many; d_gene: TRBD2; CDR3nt: TGTGCCAGCAGTTACGTCCGCGGGAGAAATCAAGAGACCCAGTACTTC; CDR3aa: CASSYVRGRNQETQYF
j_gene: TRBJ2-3; v_gene: TRBV4-3; abundance: .; d_gene: TRBD2; CDR3nt: TGCGCCAGCAGCCAAGATTCCGGACTAGCGGGAGGCCTTAGCACAGATACGCAGTATTTT; CDR3aa: CASSQDSGLAGGLSTDTQYF